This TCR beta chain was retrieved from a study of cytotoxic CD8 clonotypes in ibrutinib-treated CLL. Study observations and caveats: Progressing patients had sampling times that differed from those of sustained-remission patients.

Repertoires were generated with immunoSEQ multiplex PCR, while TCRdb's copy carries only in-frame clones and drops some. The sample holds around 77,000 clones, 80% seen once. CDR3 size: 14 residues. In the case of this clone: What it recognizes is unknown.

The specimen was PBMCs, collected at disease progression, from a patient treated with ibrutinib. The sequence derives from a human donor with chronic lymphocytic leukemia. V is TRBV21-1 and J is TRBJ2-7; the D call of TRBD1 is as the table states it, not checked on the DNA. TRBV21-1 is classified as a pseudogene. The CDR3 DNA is TGTGCCAGCAACGGGGCAGGGGAATCCCACGAGCAGTACTTC. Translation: CASNGAGESHEQYF.